These 13 T cell receptor beta chains share one sample of origin, sequenced in a study of memory CD4+ T cells and cytomegalovirus serostatus. The sort gate was single viable CD3+CD4+CD8-CD45RO+ cells for memory CD4+ T cells. Method: immunoSEQ multiplex PCR; TCRdb's copy keeps in-frame clones and lacks some. The table has about 42,000 clones, 60% to 80% seen once; the top ten hold 0.75% to 1%. Sequenced sample: memory CD4+ T cells from blood. The receptors stem from an adult in good health and CMV-seronegative.

The rearrangement links TRBV29-1 to TRBJ1-1; no definite D call. V gave up 5 bases and J gave up 1 base, with 8 bases separating them. This CDR3 has 12 residues. Germline assignment: CDR1 SQVTM and CDR2 ANQGSEA. The CDR3 reads CSVMDGNTEAFF. CDR3 nucleotide sequence: TGCAGCGTTATGGACGGGAACACTGAAGCTTTCTTT. The variable domain in full, completed from reference TRBV29-1 and TRBJ1-1, reads SAVISQKPSRDICQRGTSLTIQCQVDSQVTMMFWYRQQPGQSLTLIATANQGSEATYESGFVIDKFPISRPNLTFSTLTVSNMSPEDSSIYLCSVMDGNTEAFFGQGTRLTVV.

The chain links TRBV28 to TRBJ2-3; D gene uncertain. Trimming took off 8 bases at V and 2 bases at J, with 11 bases between the two ends. The CDR3 is 13 residues long. Germline values: CDR1 MDHEN, CDR2 SYDVKM. CDR3 amino acids: CASGDQNTDTQYF. CDR3 nucleotides: TGTGCCAGCGGCGACCAAAACACAGATACGCAGTATTTT.

The J gene is TRBJ1-4, the V gene TRBV4-1; 11 nucleotides line up with TRBD1. The CDR3 sequence is 14 residues long. The V and J ends lost 4 bases and 8 bases, in that order; junction bases with no gene match: 3. Germline CDR1 MGHRA, CDR2 YSYEKL. The DNA for the CDR3 is TGCGCCAGCAGCCCGGACAGGGGGCTAGAAAAACTGTTTTTT. Translating it yields CASSPDRGLEKLFF.

CDR3 DNA sequence: TGTGCCAGCAGCCCCCTTGGGGGGAGGGCATACGAGCAGTACTTC. Protein sequence: CASSPLGGRAYEQYF. J is TRBJ2-7 and V is TRBV7-2, with 7 bases fitting TRBD2. Germline V CDR1 and CDR2: SGHTA, FQGNSA. This CDR3 is built from 15 residues. The V segment lost 5 bases and the J segment 4 bases; nucleotides outside the gene matches: 11.

This clone was detected only once. The V call is TRBV5-1, the J call TRBJ1-2; tentatively, D is TRBD1 (5 bases). V lost 1 base and J lost 8, with 15 bases in between. CDR3 length: 14 residues. Germline loops: CDR1 SGHRS, CDR2 YFSETQ. CDR3 nucleotide sequence: TGCGCCAGCAGCTTGCCGACTGAGGGGCAAGGCTACACCTTC. Amino acid sequence: CASSLPTEGQGYTF.

The sample holds one count of this clone. V gene TRBV28 combines with J gene TRBJ2-7, with 7 bases lining up with TRBD1. Germline-derived CDR1 and CDR2 are MDHEN and SYDVKM. With V trimmed by 5 bases and J by 6 bases, 10 bases remained unmatched. The CDR3 is 14 amino acids. The CDR3 is CASSPRTGSREQYF. The CDR3 region has the DNA TGTGCCAGCAGTCCCCGGACAGGATCCCGCGAGCAGTACTTC.

There are a few counts of this clone. The J gene is TRBJ1-4, the V gene TRBV6-5, with D uncertain. CDR1 and CDR2 from the germline V gene are MNHEY and SVGAGI. V lost 5 bases and J 0 bases, leaving 7 bases between the germline ends. The CDR3 sequence is 14 residues long. In DNA form, the CDR3 reads TGTGCCAGCAGTAGGTCCCCAACTAATGAAAAACTGTTTTTT. Protein sequence: CASSRSPTNEKLFF.

The chain uses TRBV5-8 and TRBJ1-1, with a tentative D call TRBD1 (5 bases). Germline V gene sequence: CDR1 SGHTS, CDR2 YDEGEE. V shed 7 bases and J shed 7 bases, with 11 bases lying between them. The CDR3 has 11 amino acids. Here the CDR3 reads CASWLRDEAFF. In DNA form, the CDR3 reads TGTGCCAGCTGGCTCAGGGATGAAGCTTTCTTT.

This sequence joins TRBV6-6 and TRBJ1-2, with 7 bases matching TRBD1. CDR1 MNHNY and CDR2 SVGAGI come from the germline V gene (reference sequence). CDR3 length equals 11 residues. With V trimmed by 5 bases and J by 10 bases, 4 bases remained unmatched. CDR3 in DNA: TGTGCCAGCAGTGACAGGGTTTTCTACACCTTC. Residues: CASSDRVFYTF.

The chain carries TRBV6-5 and TRBJ2-3; D is possibly TRBD2 (5 bases). CDR1 is MNHEY, CDR2 SVGAGI, per germline. The V gene lost 7 bases and the J gene lost 1 base, with 9 bases spanning the gap. The CDR3 consists of 13 residues. In DNA form, the CDR3 reads TGTGCCAGCAAACTAGTGGGCACAGATACGCAGTATTTT. Its translation is CASKLVGTDTQYF.

This clone was seen a single time. The rearrangement uses TRBV5-4 and TRBJ1-2, with 8 bases that match TRBD1. V dropped 8 bases and J dropped 2; count of bases not matched to a gene: 2. The CDR3 is 12 residues long. Germline CDR1 is SGHNT and CDR2 is YYREEE (reference sequence). The CDR3 region is CASRTGNYGYTF. CDR3 in DNA: TGTGCCAGTAGGACAGGGAACTATGGCTACACCTTC.

The V call is TRBV7-6, the J call TRBJ1-6; 7 bases fit TRBD1. The length of the CDR3 is 13 residues. J lost 10 bases, V lost 5 bases, and 5 bases had no gene match. Germline lookup yields CDR1 SGHVS and CDR2 FNYEAQ. The CDR3 bases are TGTGCCAGCAGCAATTACAGGGGATCACCCCTCCACTTT. This translates into CASSNYRGSPLHF.

The chain employs TRBV7-7 and TRBJ2-1; D ambiguous. Germline CDR1 SSHAT, CDR2 FNYEAQ (reference sequence). V lost 2 bases to trimming and J lost 8 bases, with 16 bases between them. The CDR3 runs 15 residues. Here the CDR3 reads CASSLSPSSIDEQFF. The CDR3 DNA sequence: TGTGCCAGCAGCTTAAGTCCTAGTTCGATCGATGAGCAGTTCTTC.